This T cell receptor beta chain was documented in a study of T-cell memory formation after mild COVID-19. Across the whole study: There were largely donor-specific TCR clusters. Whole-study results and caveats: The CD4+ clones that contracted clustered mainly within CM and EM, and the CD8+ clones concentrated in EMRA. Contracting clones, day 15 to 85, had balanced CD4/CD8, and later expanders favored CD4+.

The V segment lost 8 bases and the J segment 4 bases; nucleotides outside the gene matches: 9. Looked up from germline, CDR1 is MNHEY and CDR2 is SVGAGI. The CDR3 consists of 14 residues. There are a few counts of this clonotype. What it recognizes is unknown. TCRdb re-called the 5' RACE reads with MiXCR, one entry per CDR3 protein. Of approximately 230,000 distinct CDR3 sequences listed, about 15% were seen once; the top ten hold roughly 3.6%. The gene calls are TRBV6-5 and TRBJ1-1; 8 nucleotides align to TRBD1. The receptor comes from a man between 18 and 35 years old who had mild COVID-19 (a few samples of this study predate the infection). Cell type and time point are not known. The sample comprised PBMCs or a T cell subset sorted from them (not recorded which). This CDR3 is CASCLQGGCTEAFF. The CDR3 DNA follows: TGTGCCAGCTGCCTACAGGGGGGATGCACTGAAGCTTTCTTT.